These 28 T cell receptor beta chains were all obtained from the same sample, sequenced in a study of cytomegalovirus exposure and HLA in healthy donors. 60 Vbeta and 13 Jbeta primers were used in PCR. Repertoires were generated with immunoSEQ multiplex PCR, while TCRdb's copy carries only in-frame clones and drops some. The sample lists approximately 100,000 clones, 65% to 80% occurring once. Sample: PBMCs. These receptors were collected from a woman aged 40 to 49 in good health and CMV-seronegative.

This clone came up once. The gene calls are TRBV4-1 and TRBJ2-7; perhaps TRBD1 as D (5 bases). With 1 base removed from V and 3 bases from J, the gap between germline ends came to 10 bases. The CDR3 contains 14 residues. Germline V gene lookup returns CDR1 MGHRA and CDR2 YSYEKL. CDR3 nucleotide sequence: TGCGCCAGCAGCCAAGCAGGCAGGGACTACGAGCAGTACTTC. This translates into CASSQAGRDYEQYF.

J is TRBJ2-1 and V is TRBV19; possibly TRBD1 for D (6 bases). V was shortened by 4 bases and J by 0 bases, with 10 bases between the two germline ends. The CDR3 is 15 amino acids. The V gene's germline CDR1 is LNHDA and CDR2 SQIVND (reference sequence). In nucleotides, the CDR3 is TGTGCCAGTAGTAGGACAGCAAACTCCTACAATGAGCAGTTCTTC. Amino acids: CASSRTANSYNEQFF.

The chain employs TRBV18 and TRBJ2-4; 10 bases agree with TRBD2. Germline CDR1 reads KGHSH; CDR2 reads LQKENI. V lost 5 bases and J lost 1; bases outside the gene matches: 11. The CDR3 extends over 18 amino acids. The CDR3 here is CASSKSTSGIKAKNIQYF. The CDR3 coding sequence is TGTGCCAGCTCAAAGTCAACTAGCGGGATAAAGGCCAAAAACATTCAGTACTTC.

The V call is TRBV2, the J call TRBJ2-2; D ambiguous. V gave up 1 base and J gave up 0 bases, with 15 bases separating them. The length of the CDR3 is 18 residues. Per germline, CDR1 SNHLY and CDR2 FYNNEI. The CDR3, as DNA: TGTGCCAGCAGTGAAGTTGCCTTCTACGGAGCGAACACCGGGGAGCTGTTTTTT. Translating gives CASSEVAFYGANTGELFF.

Comments on this clone: Within the sample, other DNA sequences also encode this same CDR3. The rearrangement uses TRBV7-9 and TRBJ2-7; D is unresolved. Looked up from germline, CDR1 is SEHNR and CDR2 is FQNEAQ (reference sequence). V was pared by 4 bases and J by 0 bases, with 4 bases between. The CDR3 is 12 amino acids. CDR3 nucleotide sequence: TGTGCCAGCAGCTCCAGCTCCTACGAGCAGTACTTC. Translation: CASSSSSYEQYF.

The rearrangement links TRBV4-3 to TRBJ1-4; D might be TRBD1 (6 bases). V was cut by 4 bases and J by 0 bases, with 9 bases left in between. The germline V gene has CDR1 LGHNA and CDR2 YSLEER. CDR3 length equals 15 residues. The CDR3 nucleotides read TGCGCCAGCAGCCCTCACAGGGCAACTAATGAAAAACTGTTTTTT. This encodes CASSPHRATNEKLFF.

The V call is TRBV6-5, the J call TRBJ2-3; D is possibly TRBD1 (5 bases). Germline values: CDR1 MNHEY, CDR2 SVGAGI. Trimming shortened V by 5 bases and J by 0 bases, and 9 bases separated the two germline ends. CDR3 length: 14 amino acids. The CDR3 loop reads CASSRGPSTDTQYF. CDR3 sequence (DNA): TGTGCCAGCAGTAGGGGCCCCAGCACAGATACGCAGTATTTT.

The rearrangement links TRBV15 to TRBJ2-1, with 7 bases lining up with TRBD1. There are 17 residues in the CDR3. CDR1 and CDR2 from the germline V gene are LNHNV and YYDKDF (reference sequence). V shed 2 bases, J shed 4 bases, and the junction held 11 bases outside the gene matches. The CDR3 nucleotides are TGTGCCACCAGCAGAAGAGAGGGGGCTCGACGTTACAATGAGCAGTTCTTC. Protein sequence: CATSRREGARRYNEQFF.

This clone was recorded once. The rearrangement links TRBV7-8 to TRBJ2-1, with 9 bases matching TRBD2. V was pared by 5 bases and J by 6 bases, with 23 bases of the junction left unmatched. From germline, CDR1 is SGHVS and CDR2 FQNEAQ. This CDR3 spans 20 amino acids. CDR3 amino acids: CASSRILAGGRVWGFNEQFF. In DNA form, the CDR3 reads TGTGCCAGCAGCCGAATCCTAGCAGGCGGGAGGGTATGGGGATTCAATGAGCAGTTCTTC.

V gene TRBV27 combines with J gene TRBJ2-3; D unclear. The CDR3 totals 13 residues. From germline, CDR1 is MNHEY and CDR2 SMNVEV (reference sequence). Trimming removed 6 bases at V and 0 bases at J, with 7 bases between. This CDR3 is CASRRDSTDTQYF. DNA for the CDR3: TGTGCCAGCAGACGAGATAGCACAGATACGCAGTATTTT.

The chain is built from TRBV11-2 and TRBJ1-3; maybe TRBD1 (5 bases). CDR1 is SGHAT and CDR2 is FQNNGV in the germline V gene. The V end lost 4 bases, the J end lost 0 bases, and 10 bases lay between the germline ends. The CDR3 is 15 amino acids. Here the CDR3 DNA reads TGTGCCAGCAGCTCGCCCAGGGACTCTGGAAACACCATATATTTT. Translating it yields CASSSPRDSGNTIYF.

This sequence joins TRBV6-6 and TRBJ1-2, with TRBD1 identical over 11 bases. Germline V CDR1 and CDR2: MNHNY, SVGAGI (reference sequence). V lost 6 bases and J lost 7; bases outside the gene matches: 13. CDR3 length: 16 amino acids. The CDR3 here is CASSPGQGARQGGYTF. CDR3 in DNA: TGTGCCAGCAGCCCCGGACAGGGGGCCCGACAGGGTGGCTACACCTTC.

CDR3 loop: CASSLTGAAGEQYF. CDR3 bases: TGTGCCAGCAGCTTGACAGGGGCAGCTGGGGAGCAGTACTTC. The genes are TRBV7-2 and TRBJ2-7, with TRBD1 identical over 8 bases. This CDR3 is 14 amino acids long. V shed 3 bases and J 7 bases; nucleotides not matched to a gene: 8. Germline CDR1 is SGHTA and CDR2 is FQGNSA.

The chain carries TRBV4-2 and TRBJ2-2; TRBD1 matches 11 bases. Trimming removed 3 bases from V and 6 bases from J; junction bases left unmatched: 6. CDR1 is LGHNA, CDR2 YNFKEQ, per germline. CDR3 size: 16 residues. The CDR3 sequence is CASSHTGTGGAGELFF. The CDR3 nucleotides are TGTGCCAGCAGCCACACCGGGACAGGGGGGGCCGGGGAGCTGTTTTTT.

The rearrangement joins TRBV4-3 to TRBJ1-1, with 9 positions matching TRBD1. This CDR3 contains 16 residues. With 4 bases clipped from V and 1 base from J, the junction kept 7 bases outside the gene matches. Germline CDR1 reads LGHNA; CDR2 reads YSLEER. As DNA, the CDR3 is TGCGCCAGCAGCCCCGGACAGGGGAGAGGGAACACTGAAGCTTTCTTT. Protein: CASSPGQGRGNTEAFF.

This clone has only a few counts. The chain uses TRBV2 and TRBJ2-7, with D tentatively TRBD2 (7 bases). Trimming took 6 bases from V and 0 from J, leaving 12 bases between them. From germline, CDR1 is SNHLY and CDR2 FYNNEI. The length of the CDR3 is 14 residues. As DNA, the CDR3 is TGTGCCAGCAGGGAGAGGGGGGGCTCCTACGAGCAGTACTTC. Encoded protein: CASRERGGSYEQYF.

The V gene is TRBV5-4, the J gene TRBJ2-5; weak D call: TRBD2 (6 bases). The CDR3 contains 13 residues. The V gene lost 1 base and the J gene lost 5 bases, with 9 bases spanning the gap. Germline CDR1 reads SGHNT; CDR2 reads YYREEE (reference sequence). Here the CDR3 DNA reads TGTGCCAGCAGCTTGCTTGGAGGGGAGACCCAGTACTTC. It translates to CASSLLGGETQYF.

The chain employs TRBV30 and TRBJ2-1, with 7 bases identical to TRBD1. The CDR3 totals 14 residues. V lost 5 bases to trimming and J lost 3 bases; unmatched junction nucleotides: 7. Germline CDR1 GTSNPN, CDR2 SVGIG (reference sequence). CDR3 region: CAWARDRGYNEQFF. CDR3 in DNA: TGTGCCTGGGCCCGGGACAGAGGCTACAATGAGCAGTTCTTC. Using reference TRBV30 and TRBJ2-1 for the parts outside the CDR3, the full variable domain is SQTIHQWPATLVQPVGSPLSLECTVEGTSNPNLYWYRQAAGRGLQLLFYSVGIGQISSEVPQNLSASRPQDRQFILSSKKLLLSDSGFYLCAWARDRGYNEQFFGPGTRLTVL.

The J gene is TRBJ1-2, the V gene TRBV11-2, with TRBD1 as a possible D gene (6 bases). Germline V gene sequence: CDR1 SGHAT, CDR2 FQNNGV. The CDR3 length is 15 residues. V shed 1 base and J shed 0 bases, with 9 bases lying between them. The CDR3 spells CASSLGQGTNYGYTF. The CDR3 bases are TGTGCCAGCAGCTTAGGGCAGGGGACTAACTATGGCTACACCTTC.

The rearrangement links TRBV15 to TRBJ1-2; D call uncertain. The CDR3 has 14 residues. Looked up from germline, CDR1 is LNHNV and CDR2 is YYDKDF (reference sequence). The V gene lost 0 bases and the J gene lost 8 bases, with 13 bases spanning the gap. The CDR3 DNA reads TGTGCCACCAGCAGAGATTCCGGCAGAGGGGGCTACACCTTC. Protein sequence: CATSRDSGRGGYTF.

This clone was counted between two and nine times. The V gene is TRBV5-6, the J gene TRBJ1-6; D is unresolved. This CDR3 has 15 residues. Trimming took 10 bases from V and 0 from J, leaving 14 bases between them. Germline V lookup: CDR1 SGHDT, CDR2 YYEEEE. For the CDR3, the DNA is TGTGCCTGCCACCCACGGGGCTCCTATAATTCACCCCTCCACTTT. Translated: CACHPRGSYNSPLHF.

The chain employs TRBV10-3 and TRBJ1-2; TRBD1 matches 7 bases. This CDR3 spans 15 amino acids. Germline trimming cut 0 bases from V and 3 bases from J; bases unmatched to any gene: 4. The germline gives CDR1 ENHRY, CDR2 SYGVKD. DNA of the CDR3: TGTGCCATCAGTGAGTCGAGGGGGCAATACTATGGCTACACCTTC. It translates to CAISESRGQYYGYTF.

V usage is TRBV19 and J usage is TRBJ1-5; TRBD1 matches 8 bases. Germline assignment: CDR1 LNHDA and CDR2 SQIVND (reference sequence). With 4 bases clipped from V and 0 bases from J, the junction kept 8 bases outside the gene matches. The CDR3 has 17 amino acids. CDR3 nucleotides: TGTGCCAGTAGTACTTGGGACAGGAAATATAGCAATCAGCCCCAGCATTTT. Amino acids: CASSTWDRKYSNQPQHF. Full variable domain (outside the CDR3, taken from reference TRBV19 and TRBJ1-5): DGGITQSPKYLFRKEGQNVTLSCEQNLNHDAMYWYRQDPGQGLRLIYYSQIVNDFQKGDIAEGYSVSREKKESFPLTVTSAQKNPTAFYLCASSTWDRKYSNQPQHFGDGTRLSIL.

V usage is TRBV2 and J usage is TRBJ1-3, with TRBD1 identical over 8 bases. With 6 bases clipped from V and 0 bases from J, the junction kept 13 bases outside the gene matches. The CDR3 runs 18 residues. CDR1 SNHLY and CDR2 FYNNEI come from the germline V gene. In nucleotides, the CDR3 is TGTGCCAGCAGCCCGACGAGGACAGGGAGTTACTCTGGAAACACCATATATTTT. Translated: CASSPTRTGSYSGNTIYF. Supplemented by reference TRBV2 and TRBJ1-3, the full variable domain reads EPEVTQTPSHQVTQMGQEVILRCVPISNHLYFYWYRQILGQKVEFLVSFYNNEISEKSEIFDDQFSVERPDGSNFTLKIRSTKLEDSAMYFCASSPTRTGSYSGNTIYFGEGSWLTVV.

V gene TRBV19 combines with J gene TRBJ2-7, with 8 bases that match TRBD1. This CDR3 has 15 amino acids. The J segment lost 5 bases and the V segment lost 4 bases, leaving 10 bases of the junction unmatched. Germline V lookup: CDR1 LNHDA, CDR2 SQIVND (reference sequence). CDR3 coding DNA: TGTGCCAGTAGTAGGGCCGAGGACAGGGTCAACGAGCAGTACTTC. Residues: CASSRAEDRVNEQYF.

The rearrangement uses TRBV13 and TRBJ2-1; D may be TRBD1 (5 bases). V was cut by 10 bases and J by 0 bases, with 13 bases left in between. The CDR3 spans 14 residues. Germline-derived CDR1 and CDR2 are PRHDT and FYEKMQ (reference sequence). CDR3 protein: CATEGAGSYNEQFF. In nucleotides, the CDR3 is TGTGCCACCGAAGGGGCAGGCTCCTACAATGAGCAGTTCTTC.

The V call is TRBV19, the J call TRBJ2-1, with D tentatively TRBD2 (5 bases). Between the trimmed V and J ends, which lost 4 bases and 7 bases, there was a span of 11 bases. This CDR3 region has 13 residues. Germline CDR1 LNHDA, CDR2 SQIVND (reference sequence). Here the CDR3 DNA reads TGTGCCAGTAGTACCGACTATGGGAATGAGCAGTTCTTC. Its protein product is CASSTDYGNEQFF.

The chain has TRBV28 and TRBJ2-4, with 7 bases lining up with TRBD1. Germline trimming cut 5 bases from V and 2 bases from J; bases unmatched to any gene: 6. Per germline, CDR1 MDHEN and CDR2 SYDVKM. The CDR3 is made up of 15 amino acids. As DNA, the CDR3 is TGTGCCAGCAGTCCCGGGACAGTTACCAAAAACATTCAGTACTTC. The encoded protein is CASSPGTVTKNIQYF. Combining the CDR3 with reference TRBV28 and TRBJ2-4 gives the whole variable domain DVKVTQSSRYLVKRTGEKVFLECVQDMDHENMFWYRQDPGLGLRLIYFSYDVKMKEKGDIPEGYSVSREKKERFSLILESASTNQTSMYLCASSPGTVTKNIQYFGAGTRLSVL.